This TCR beta chain originates from a study of tumor-infiltrating lymphocytes in primary liver carcinoma. Turning to the study itself: Ages ranged from 30 to 69, with HCC or mixed HCC-cholangiocarcinoma. Productive TCRbeta read counts per sample ran from roughly 3.65 to 7.13 million and were similar across tissue types.

This CDR3 spans 15 amino acids. CDR1 and CDR2 from the germline V gene are MGHRA and YSYEKL. V lost 3 bases and J lost 3, with 15 bases in between. Total RNA (roughly 530 ng) served as template for TCR beta cDNA synthesis primed by a constant-region primer. Sequencing libraries for TCR beta derived from three nested multiplex PCR rounds that used slightly modified ARM-PCR. Investigators reported that the first two PCR rounds, at around 10 cycles each, used TRBV1-TRBV30 forward primers with a C-beta reverse primer. Each CDR3 protein gets one entry after TCRdb re-called the multiplex PCR reads with MiXCR. This sample carries fewer than 400,000 distinct CDR3 sequences, less than 75% of them seen once, and the ten largest clones take roughly 8.9%. For blood RNA, unsorted whole blood served as the source, and germline DNA was extracted too. This clonotype is judged medium-sized. As yet, its antigen is unknown.

General study results and limits: The difference in top-250-clone fraction between tumors and blood was significant, favoring tumors (p = 0.039). Tumor-adjacent and tumor-blood pairs shared a smaller degree of overlap than tumor region pairs.

The chain couples TRBV4-1 to TRBJ2-7; D is unresolved. Sequenced input: peripheral blood. The sequence derives from a man aged 35-49 years with primary liver carcinoma and hepatitis B virus infection. CDR3 amino acids: CASSQDTGLYYEQYF. The CDR3 DNA follows: TGCGCCAGCAGCCAGGATACCGGGCTATACTACGAGCAGTACTTC.